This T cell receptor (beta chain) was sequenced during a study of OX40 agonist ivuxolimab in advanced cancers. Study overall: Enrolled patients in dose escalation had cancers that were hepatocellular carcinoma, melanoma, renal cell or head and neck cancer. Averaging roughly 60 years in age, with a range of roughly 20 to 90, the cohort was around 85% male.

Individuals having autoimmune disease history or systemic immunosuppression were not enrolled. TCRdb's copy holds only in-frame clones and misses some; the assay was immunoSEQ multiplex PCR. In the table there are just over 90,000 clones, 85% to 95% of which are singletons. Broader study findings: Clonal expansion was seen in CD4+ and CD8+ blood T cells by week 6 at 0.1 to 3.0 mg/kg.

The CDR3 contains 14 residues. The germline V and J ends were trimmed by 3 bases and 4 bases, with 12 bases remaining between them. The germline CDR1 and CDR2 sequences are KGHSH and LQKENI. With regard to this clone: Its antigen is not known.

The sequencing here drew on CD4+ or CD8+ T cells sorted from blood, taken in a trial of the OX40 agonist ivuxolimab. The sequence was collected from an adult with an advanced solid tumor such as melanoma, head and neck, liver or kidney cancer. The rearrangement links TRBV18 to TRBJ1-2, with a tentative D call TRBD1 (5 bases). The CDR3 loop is CASSPPGGFYGYTF. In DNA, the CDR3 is TGTGCCAGCTCACCCCCCGGGGGGTTCTATGGCTACACCTTC.